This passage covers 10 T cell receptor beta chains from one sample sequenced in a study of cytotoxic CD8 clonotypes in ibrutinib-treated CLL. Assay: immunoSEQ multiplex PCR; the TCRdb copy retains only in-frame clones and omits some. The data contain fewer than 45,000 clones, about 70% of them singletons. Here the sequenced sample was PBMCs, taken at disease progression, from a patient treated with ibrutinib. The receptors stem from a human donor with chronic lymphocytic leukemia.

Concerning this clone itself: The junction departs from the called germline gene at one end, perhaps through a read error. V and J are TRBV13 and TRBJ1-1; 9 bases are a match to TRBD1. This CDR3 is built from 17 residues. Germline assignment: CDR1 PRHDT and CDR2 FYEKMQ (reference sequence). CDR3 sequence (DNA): TGTGCCAGCACCTTACAGGGGGCCTACCGGGTAGACACTGAAGCTTTCTTT. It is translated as CASTLQGAYRVDTEAFF.

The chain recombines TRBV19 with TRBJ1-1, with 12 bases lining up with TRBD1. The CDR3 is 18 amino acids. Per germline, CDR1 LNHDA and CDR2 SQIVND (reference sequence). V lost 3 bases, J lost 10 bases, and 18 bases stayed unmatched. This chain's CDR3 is CASSIVGGQGAASRAAFF. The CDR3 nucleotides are TGTGCCAGTAGTATTGTTGGGGGACAGGGGGCCGCGAGTCGCGCAGCTTTCTTT.

The chain's CDR3 is CASSLAEETQYF. CDR3 in DNA: TGTGCCAGCAGCTTAGCGGAAGAGACCCAGTACTTC. This sequence joins TRBV7-8 and TRBJ2-5; no definite D call. Germline CDR1 reads SGHVS; CDR2 reads FQNEAQ. Trimming took off 0 bases at V and 3 bases at J, with 2 bases between the two ends. The CDR3 is 12 amino acids.

In DNA, the CDR3 is TGCGCCAGCAGCTTGTCCGCAGGGGACGGGTTCAAGCATTTT. Its translation is CASSLSAGDGFKHF. J is TRBJ1-5 and V is TRBV5-1; D possibly corresponds to TRBD1 (6 bases). Trimming removed 1 base from V and 14 bases from J, with 19 bases in between. The germline gives CDR1 SGHRS, CDR2 YFSETQ. The CDR3 has 14 residues.

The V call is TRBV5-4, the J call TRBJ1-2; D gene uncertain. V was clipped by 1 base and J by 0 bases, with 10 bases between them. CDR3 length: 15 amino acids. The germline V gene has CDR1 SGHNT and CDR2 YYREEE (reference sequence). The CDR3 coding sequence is TGTGCCAGCAGCTTGACACCCTCAGCTAACTATGGCTACACCTTC. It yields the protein CASSLTPSANYGYTF.

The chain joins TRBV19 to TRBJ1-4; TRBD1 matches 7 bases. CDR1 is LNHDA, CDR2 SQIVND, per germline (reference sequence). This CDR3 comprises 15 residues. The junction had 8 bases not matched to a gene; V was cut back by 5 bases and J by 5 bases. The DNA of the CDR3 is TGTGCCAGTAGTCTCCGGGGACAGTTGAATGAAAAACTGTTTTTT. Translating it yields CASSLRGQLNEKLFF. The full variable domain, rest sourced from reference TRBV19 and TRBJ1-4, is DGGITQSPKYLFRKEGQNVTLSCEQNLNHDAMYWYRQDPGQGLRLIYYSQIVNDFQKGDIAEGYSVSREKKESFPLTVTSAQKNPTAFYLCASSLRGQLNEKLFFGSGTQLSVL.

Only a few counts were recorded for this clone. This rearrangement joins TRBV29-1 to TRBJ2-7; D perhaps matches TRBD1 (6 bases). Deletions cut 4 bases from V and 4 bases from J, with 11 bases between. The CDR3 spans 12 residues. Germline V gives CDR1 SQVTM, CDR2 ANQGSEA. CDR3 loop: CSVGPGVYEQYF. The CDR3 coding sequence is TGCAGCGTTGGTCCAGGGGTTTACGAGCAGTACTTC.

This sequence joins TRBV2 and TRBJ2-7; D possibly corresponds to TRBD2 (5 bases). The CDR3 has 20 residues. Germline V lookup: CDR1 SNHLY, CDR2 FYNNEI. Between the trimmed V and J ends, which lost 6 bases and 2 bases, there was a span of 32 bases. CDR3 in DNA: TGTGCCAGCAGGGACTCTTTGGGTTTCGGCGTGGCCACTAGAACCTACGAGCAGTACTTC. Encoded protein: CASRDSLGFGVATRTYEQYF.

In DNA form, the CDR3 reads TGTGCCAGTAGTATCGCGGGGTGGCGTGAAGCTTTCTTT. The encoded protein is CASSIAGWREAFF. The gene calls are TRBV19 and TRBJ1-1; D is uncertain. CDR1 and CDR2 from the germline V gene are LNHDA and SQIVND (reference sequence). The length of the CDR3 is 13 residues. V was clipped by 3 bases and J by 7 bases, with 12 bases between them.

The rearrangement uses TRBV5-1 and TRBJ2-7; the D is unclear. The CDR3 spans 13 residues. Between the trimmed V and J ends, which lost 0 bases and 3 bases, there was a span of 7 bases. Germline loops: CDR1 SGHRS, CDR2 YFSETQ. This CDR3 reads CASSLDGLYEQYF. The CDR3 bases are TGCGCCAGCAGCTTGGACGGCCTCTACGAGCAGTACTTC.